This T cell receptor (beta chain) comes out of a study of tumor-infiltrating lymphocytes in primary liver carcinoma. The study's findings and limits: Tumors reached a significantly greater top-250-clone fraction than blood did (p = 0.039).

TCR beta cDNA came from roughly 0.45 ug total RNA, primed with a constant-region primer. Three rounds of nested multiplex PCR with slightly modified ARM-PCR produced TCR beta libraries. In TCRdb, the multiplex PCR reads were re-called with MiXCR into one record per CDR3 protein. The table lists approximately 46,000 distinct CDR3 sequences, roughly 74% of them singletons, with around 41% in the top ten. Comment on this clonotype: The antigen remains undetermined. At one end the junction does not follow the germline gene, possibly because of a read error.

Starting material for RNA and DNA co-extraction consisted of about 17-31 mg of unsorted bulk tissue. Treatment-naive at the time, the patients had chronic HBV infection. This TCR came from a woman in her 30s with primary liver carcinoma and hepatitis B virus infection. Sample: tumor-adjacent normal liver tissue.

The CDR3 loop reads CASSLGGGGPGDTQYF. The CDR3, as DNA: TGTGCCAGCAGCTTAGGGGGGGGAGGGCCTGGTGATACCCAGTATTTT. The chain has TRBV7-8 and TRBJ2-3; TRBD2 matches 7 bases. This CDR3 has 16 amino acids. Germline V gene lookup returns CDR1 SGHVS and CDR2 FQNEAQ.